This is a list of T cell receptor beta chains from one sample in a study of cytomegalovirus exposure and HLA in healthy donors. Data came from immunoSEQ multiplex PCR; TCRdb stores just in-frame clones and leaves some out. In the table there are tens of thousands of clones, roughly 90% of which are singletons. The sequencing input was PBMCs. These receptors were collected from a woman between 18 and 29 years old in good health and CMV-seropositive. The CDR3 runs from the conserved cysteine through the conserved F or W. A D gene is named only where the DNA matches it firmly. Some rows mark clone size as missing; the rest say once, few, many or name a class of expanded clone.

size: -; length: 15; V: TRBV6-5; D: TRBD1; J: TRBJ2-7; DNA: TGTGCCAGCAGTACCCATATACAGGGGACCTACGAGCAGTACTTC; CDR3: CASSTHIQGTYEQYF
size: few; length: 17; V: TRBV11-2; D: TRBD1; J: TRBJ1-5; DNA: TGTGCCAGCAGCTCAGCGGGGGCCGGGACAGGGTTCCAGCCCCAGCATTTT; CDR3: CASSSAGAGTGFQPQHF
size: -; length: 13; V: TRBV10-3; D: -; J: TRBJ2-7; DNA: TGTGCCATCAGTGGGGCTACCTCCTACGAGCAGTACTTC; CDR3: CAISGATSYEQYF
size: -; length: 12; V: TRBV11-2; D: -; J: TRBJ2-7; DNA: TGTGCCAGCAGCTTAGCAGGGAACGAGCAGTACTTC; CDR3: CASSLAGNEQYF
size: -; length: 16; V: TRBV6-4; D: TRBD2; J: TRBJ2-1; DNA: TGTGCCAGCAGTGACCACGGACTAGCGGGCTACAATGAGCAGTTCTTC; CDR3: CASSDHGLAGYNEQFF
size: -; length: 15; V: TRBV2; D: -; J: TRBJ2-6; DNA: TGTGCCAGCACCGAAACGGGGGCTGGGGCCAACGTCCTGACTTTC; CDR3: CASTETGAGANVLTF
size: -; length: 16; V: TRBV4-3; D: -; J: TRBJ2-6; DNA: TGCGCCAGCAGCCAAGATTACAGGACTGGGGCCAACGTCCTGACTTTC; CDR3: CASSQDYRTGANVLTF
size: -; length: 15; V: TRBV11-1; D: -; J: TRBJ2-1; DNA: TGTGCCAGCAGGCCTCGGGGAAGTCGATACAATGAGCAGTTCTTC; CDR3: CASRPRGSRYNEQFF
size: few; length: 14; V: TRBV10-3; D: TRBD1; J: TRBJ1-2; DNA: TGTGCCACGCAGGAGACAGGGATGGCAAAAGGCTACACCTTC; CDR3: CATQETGMAKGYTF
size: once; length: 15; V: TRBV15; D: TRBD1; J: TRBJ2-3; DNA: TGTGCCACCAGCGGCCGGGACAGGGGGTCGGATACGCAGTATTTT; CDR3: CATSGRDRGSDTQYF
size: once; length: 14; V: TRBV27; D: -; J: TRBJ1-5; DNA: TGTGCCAGCAGGTCGGGGAATAGCAATCAGCCCCAGCATTTT; CDR3: CASRSGNSNQPQHF
size: -; length: 11; V: TRBV6-1; D: -; J: TRBJ2-7; DNA: TGTGCCAGCAGTGTCTTCTACGAGCAGTACTTC; CDR3: CASSVFYEQYF
size: once; length: 14; V: TRBV30; D: -; J: TRBJ1-3; DNA: TGTGCCTGGAGTGTTCTTACTATTGGAAACACCATATATTTT; CDR3: CAWSVLTIGNTIYF
size: -; length: 14; V: TRBV19; D: -; J: TRBJ2-7; DNA: TGTGCCAGTAGTATAGCGGGAGCCTCCTACGAGCAGTACTTC; CDR3: CASSIAGASYEQYF
size: -; length: 16; V: TRBV9; D: -; J: TRBJ2-2; DNA: TGTGCCAGCAGCGCTGCCGGGACACCCAGGACCGGGGAGCTGTTTTTT; CDR3: CASSAAGTPRTGELFF
size: -; length: 13; V: TRBV11-2; D: TRBD2; J: TRBJ2-2; DNA: TGTGCCAGCTCCGAGCGGGGCACCGGGGAGCTGTTTTTT; CDR3: CASSERGTGELFF
size: once; length: 15; V: TRBV27; D: -; J: TRBJ2-2; DNA: TGTGCCAGCACCCTCGGGCAGGGCACGACCGGGGAGCTGTTTTTT; CDR3: CASTLGQGTTGELFF
size: -; length: 16; V: TRBV4-1; D: TRBD1; J: TRBJ2-3; DNA: TGCGCCAGCAGCCAAGTAGGGGGCCTAATCACAGATACGCAGTATTTT; CDR3: CASSQVGGLITDTQYF
size: -; length: 18; V: TRBV15; D: TRBD2; J: TRBJ2-1; DNA: TGTGCCACCAGCAGAGAACCGGGACTAGCCGTTGGGGGCAATGAGCAGTTCTTC; CDR3: CATSREPGLAVGGNEQFF
size: -; length: 14; V: TRBV2; D: -; J: TRBJ1-3; DNA: TGTGCCAGCAGTGTAAGAGGTATTGGAAACACCATATATTTT; CDR3: CASSVRGIGNTIYF
size: -; length: 14; V: TRBV14; D: -; J: TRBJ1-5; DNA: TGTGCCAGCAGCCTTTTGGGCAGCAATCAGCCCCAGCATTTT; CDR3: CASSLLGSNQPQHF
size: -; length: 15; V: TRBV11-2; D: -; J: TRBJ1-1; DNA: TGTGCCAGCAGCCAAAATTGGGGGCAGAACACTGAAGCTTTCTTT; CDR3: CASSQNWGQNTEAFF
size: -; length: 16; V: TRBV6-5; D: TRBD2; J: TRBJ2-1; DNA: TGTGCCAGCAGTTTTCAGGGACTAGCAGGGAACAATGAGCAGTTCTTC; CDR3: CASSFQGLAGNNEQFF
size: -; length: 15; V: TRBV27; D: -; J: TRBJ2-7; DNA: TGTGCCAGCAGTTTATCAGGAGGAAGCTCCTACGAGCAGTACTTC; CDR3: CASSLSGGSSYEQYF
size: -; length: 14; V: TRBV7-9; D: -; J: TRBJ2-7; DNA: TGTGCCAGCAGCTTAGCCGGTAGAGCCTACGAGCAGTACTTC; CDR3: CASSLAGRAYEQYF